These 25 T cell receptor beta chains share one sample of origin, sequenced in a study of T-cell reconstitution after alpha-beta-depleted transplantation in children. A library of TCRbeta sequences, prepared with unique molecular identifiers, was generated. TCRdb re-called the PCR reads through MiXCR, storing one row per CDR3 protein. Of 550,000 to 800,000 distinct CDR3 sequences in the sample, 13% were seen once. The material sequenced was PBMCs, taken before TCRalphabeta/CD19-depleted stem cell transplant. The receptors were sampled from a girl aged 2-10 years with congenital amegakaryocytic thrombocytopenia, due to receive a stem cell transplant.

A word on this clonotype: Given a much more abundant clone one base away, this may be a read error. The rearrangement joins TRBV5-1 to TRBJ2-1, with D hard to call. The germline CDR1 and CDR2 sequences are SGHRS and YFSETQ. The CDR3 is 13 residues long. The CDR3 nucleotides read TGCGCCAGCACCCAAGACCGGGCCCATGAGCAGTCCTTC. Its translation: CASTQDRAHEQSF.

This clonotype was observed at least ten times. V usage is TRBV11-1 and J usage is TRBJ2-2; 14 nucleotides agree with TRBD2. CDR1 is SGHAT and CDR2 is FQDESV in the germline V gene (reference sequence). The CDR3 sequence is 18 residues long. The trim removed 5 bases at V and 4 bases at J, leaving 9 bases unmatched. The CDR3 loop is CASSVTSGRARGTGELFF. The CDR3 DNA reads as TGTGCCAGCAGCGTGACTAGCGGGAGGGCCAGGGGCACCGGGGAGCTGTTTTTT. Drawing the rest from reference TRBV11-1 and TRBJ2-2, the complete variable domain is EAEVAQSPRYKITEKSQAVAFWCDPISGHATLYWYRQILGQGPELLVQFQDESVVDDSQLPKDRFSAERLKGVDSTLKIQPAELGDSAMYLCASSVTSGRARGTGELFFGEGSRLTVL.

This clonotype was counted at least ten times. The chain couples TRBV19 to TRBJ2-1; TRBD2 matches at 8 bases. The CDR3 is made up of 15 amino acids. Germline-derived CDR1 and CDR2 are LNHDA and SQIVND (reference sequence). Trimming cost V 5 bases and J 7 bases; bases outside gene matches: 10. The CDR3 here is CASSLLAGTRNEQFF. Here the CDR3 DNA reads TGTGCCAGTAGTCTCCTCGCCGGGACTAGAAATGAGCAGTTCTTC.

This clonotype showed up just a few times. The rearrangement uses TRBV5-1 and TRBJ2-1; 15 bases are a match to TRBD2. Germline-derived CDR1 and CDR2 are SGHRS and YFSETQ. This CDR3 is built from 18 residues. Germline trimming cut 4 bases from V and 6 bases from J; bases unmatched to any gene: 11. CDR3 sequence (DNA): TGCGCCAGCAGCCTGGACAGGGAGGGACTAGCGGGAGGCAATGAGCAGTTCTTC. As protein: CASSLDREGLAGGNEQFF.

A note on this clonotype: One base away lies a much larger clone, so this may be a sequencing read error. The chain combines TRBV10-3 with TRBJ2-1; 7 bases align to TRBD2. The CDR3 runs 12 residues. The germline gives CDR1 ENHRY, CDR2 SYGVKD. Unmatched junction bases numbered 6, after V lost 9 bases and J lost 7 bases. The CDR3 nucleotides read TGTGCCATTGGGGGGGACGGTAATGAGCAGTTCTTC. Translating gives CAIGGDGNEQFF.

This clonotype turned up a few times. The chain has TRBV7-8 and TRBJ2-2; D call uncertain. Trimming cost V 4 bases and J 5 bases, with 14 bases left between them. The CDR3 runs 15 residues. The germline V gene has CDR1 SGHVS and CDR2 FQNEAQ. The CDR3 reads CASSSSLVLTGELFF. CDR3 bases: TGTGCCAGCAGCTCATCGCTAGTTTTGACCGGGGAGCTGTTTTTT.

CDR3 residues: CATSATGQSRNEQFF. CDR3 sequence (DNA): TGTGCCACCAGTGCTACAGGACAATCTCGGAATGAGCAGTTCTTC. The gene calls are TRBV24-1 and TRBJ2-1; tentatively, D is TRBD1 (5 bases). The germline V and J ends were trimmed by 5 bases and 7 bases, with 17 bases remaining between them. The CDR3 has 15 amino acids. Germline V lookup: CDR1 KGHDR, CDR2 SFDVKD.

Many counts were recorded for this clonotype. The rearrangement uses TRBV4-1 and TRBJ2-3, with TRBD2 matching 8 bases. J lost 4 bases, V lost 4 bases, and 4 bases had no gene match. From germline, CDR1 is MGHRA and CDR2 YSYEKL. The CDR3 is made up of 14 amino acids. The CDR3: CASSPETSADTQYF. The CDR3 nucleotides are TGCGCCAGCAGCCCCGAGACTAGCGCAGATACGCAGTATTTT.

In this sample, this clonotype turned up a few times. The chain joins TRBV5-1 to TRBJ2-7, with D perhaps matching TRBD1 or TRBD2 (5 bases each). Trimming pared 2 bases from V and 7 bases from J, leaving 16 bases between. Germline V gives CDR1 SGHRS, CDR2 YFSETQ. The CDR3 runs to 14 residues. This CDR3 is CASSFSRGRGEQYF. The CDR3 nucleotides are TGCGCCAGCAGCTTTAGTAGGGGACGCGGGGAGCAGTACTTC.

This clonotype came up many times. The genes are TRBV5-6 and TRBJ2-7; D remains unclear. The germline V gene encodes CDR1 SGHDT and CDR2 YYEEEE. V lost 4 bases, J lost 3 bases, and 8 bases lay in between. CDR3 size: 12 residues. This chain's CDR3 is CASSLTYYEQYF. In nucleotides, the CDR3 is TGTGCCAGCAGCCTCACTTACTACGAGCAGTACTTC.

Only a few counts were recorded for this clonotype. The CDR3 DNA sequence: TGCGCCAGCAGCTTCGAGTGGAACGCACCCGAAGGTGAGCAGTTCTTC. Residues: CASSFEWNAPEGEQFF. The chain carries TRBV5-1 and TRBJ2-1, with unresolved D. Germline V lookup: CDR1 SGHRS, CDR2 YFSETQ. The ends were cut back, 2 bases at V and 9 bases at J, with 21 bases in the middle. The CDR3 totals 16 residues.

This clonotype showed up just a few times. The rearrangement uses TRBV5-1 and TRBJ2-3, with D unresolved. Trimming took off 2 bases at V and 1 base at J, with 11 bases between the two ends. Germline V gene lookup returns CDR1 SGHRS and CDR2 YFSETQ. This CDR3 is 15 amino acids long. CDR3 region: CASSFLGGGTDTQYF. CDR3 DNA sequence: TGCGCCAGCAGCTTCCTAGGCGGCGGCACAGATACGCAGTATTTT.

This clonotype was seen many times. This chain connects TRBV20-1 to TRBJ1-2, with 9 bases fitting TRBD1. V trimming: 3 bases; J trimming: 8 bases; junction bases outside the gene matches: 7. Germline V gene sequence: CDR1 DFQATT, CDR2 SNEGSKA (reference sequence). The CDR3 is made up of 13 amino acids. CDR3 DNA: TGCAGTGCTAGGACACAGGGGGCGCGGGGCTACACCTTC. Amino acid sequence: CSARTQGARGYTF.

The CDR3 bases are TGTGCCAGCAGCTTAGGACAGGGGGCCGGCACCGGGGAGCTGTTTTTT. This codes for CASSLGQGAGTGELFF. The chain is built from TRBV7-9 and TRBJ2-2; 10 bases map to TRBD1. Trimming at V came to 1 base and at J to 4 bases, leaving 3 bases not matched to a gene. The CDR3 is made up of 16 amino acids. CDR1 is SEHNR and CDR2 is FQNEAQ in the germline V gene (reference sequence).

There are many counts of this clonotype. The chain links TRBV5-1 to TRBJ2-5, with a tentative D call TRBD1 (6 bases). Germline CDR1 is SGHRS and CDR2 is YFSETQ. This CDR3 region has 13 residues. V lost 4 bases and J 2 bases, leaving 9 bases between the germline ends. CDR3 nucleotides: TGCGCCAGCAGCACCGGACAGCAAGAGACCCAGTACTTC. Residues: CASSTGQQETQYF. The full variable domain, rest sourced from reference TRBV5-1 and TRBJ2-5, is KAGVTQTPRYLIKTRGQQVTLSCSPISGHRSVSWYQQTPGQGLQFLFEYFSETQRNKGNFPGRFSGRQFSNSRSEMNVSTLELGDSALYLCASSTGQQETQYFGPGTRLLVL.

This clonotype was counted at least ten times. This chain connects TRBV7-2 to TRBJ2-7; 7 nucleotides line up with TRBD1. V was clipped by 5 bases and J by 1 base; unmatched bases: 5. The CDR3 spans 14 residues. Germline-derived CDR1 and CDR2 are SGHTA and FQGNSA. The DNA of the CDR3 is TGTGCCAGCAGCCATACAGGGGAGTCCTACGAGCAGTACTTC. It encodes CASSHTGESYEQYF.

There are a few counts of this clonotype. The J gene is TRBJ2-4, the V gene TRBV7-8; 10 bases match TRBD2. The CDR3 extends over 15 amino acids. V lost 5 bases, J lost 3 bases, and 4 bases stayed unmatched. Germline CDR1 is SGHVS and CDR2 is FQNEAQ. Here the CDR3 reads CASSLLAGYKNIQYF. The CDR3 DNA reads TGTGCCAGCAGCCTACTAGCGGGGTACAAAAACATTCAGTACTTC.

J is TRBJ2-1 and V is TRBV20-1, with 7 bases matching TRBD1. After removal of 3 bases from V and 6 bases from J, the junction contained 5 bases not matched to a gene. The germline V gene has CDR1 DFQATT and CDR2 SNEGSKA (reference sequence). The CDR3 length is 13 residues. The CDR3 spells CSASKGDSNEQFF. The CDR3 DNA is TGCAGTGCTAGCAAGGGGGACAGCAATGAGCAGTTCTTC.

On this clonotype: At one end the junction does not follow the germline gene, possibly because of a read error. The rearrangement links TRBV12-3 or TRBV12-4 to TRBJ2-4; D is perhaps TRBD1 (6 bases). The CDR3 loop spans 14 amino acids. CDR3 sequence reads: CASSFRDTAIIQYF. CDR3 sequence (DNA): TGTGCTAGCAGTTTTCGGGACACTGCAATCATTCAGTACTTC.

Only a few counts were recorded for this clonotype. The V and J genes are TRBV5-1 and TRBJ1-1; maybe TRBD1 (6 bases). The germline V and J ends were trimmed by 3 bases and 7 bases, with 19 bases remaining between them. CDR1 and CDR2 (germline): SGHRS, YFSETQ. The CDR3 runs 15 residues. The CDR3 bases are TGCGCCAGCAGCTCAGCGGGGGCAGGAACTTATGAAGCTTTCTTT. Translating it yields CASSSAGAGTYEAFF.

CDR3 sequence: CSVKGGGNYGYTF. CDR3 nucleotide sequence: TGCAGCGTCAAAGGGGGCGGTAACTATGGCTACACCTTC. The chain joins TRBV29-1 to TRBJ1-2; TRBD1 matches 7 bases. The V and J ends lost 6 bases and 1 base, in that order; junction bases with no gene match: 5. CDR1 is SQVTM, CDR2 ANQGSEA, per germline. CDR3 size: 13 residues.

This clonotype was seen ten or more times. The chain couples TRBV20-1 to TRBJ2-1; 14 bases match TRBD2. Looked up from germline, CDR1 is DFQATT and CDR2 is SNEGSKA (reference sequence). V was pared by 2 bases and J by 6 bases, with 6 bases of the junction left unmatched. This CDR3 region has 16 residues. In DNA form, the CDR3 reads TGCAGTGCTAGATCCGCGACTAGCGGGAGGGGCAATGAGCAGTTCTTC. Translating it yields CSARSATSGRGNEQFF.

The CDR3 reads CASSGGTGKRGNTEAFF. The CDR3 nucleotides are TGCGCCAGCAGCGGGGGGACAGGGAAAAGGGGGAACACTGAAGCTTTCTTT. The chain has TRBV5-1 and TRBJ1-1; 9 positions match TRBD1. The CDR3 extends over 17 amino acids. The junction had 11 bases not matched to a gene; V was cut back by 4 bases and J by 1 base. Germline CDR1 reads SGHRS; CDR2 reads YFSETQ.

This clonotype has at least ten counts. The chain carries TRBV3-1 and TRBJ2-7; 10 nucleotides line up with TRBD1. The J segment lost 2 bases and the V segment lost 4 bases, leaving 2 bases of the junction unmatched. The CDR3 has 14 amino acids. The germline V gene encodes CDR1 LGHDT and CDR2 YNNKEL (reference sequence). This CDR3 is CASSLDRGPYEQYF. The CDR3 DNA reads as TGTGCCAGCAGCCTTGACAGGGGGCCCTACGAGCAGTACTTC.

Comment on this clonotype: It may be a read error: a sequence one base away is much more abundant. The rearrangement joins TRBV11-2 to TRBJ2-1; no reliable D call. Trimming pared 5 bases from V and 3 bases from J, leaving 14 bases between. Germline CDR1 and CDR2: SGHAT and FQNNGV. This CDR3 spans 15 amino acids. Here the CDR3 DNA reads TGTGCCAGCAGCGAGCAGGAAAAGAACTACAATGAGCAGTTCTTC. Protein product: CASSEQEKNYNEQFF.